This is a list of T cell receptor beta chains from one sample in a study of T-cell memory formation after mild COVID-19. TCRdb ran MiXCR on the 5' RACE reads and lists one entry per CDR3 protein. The sample has 360,000 or so distinct CDR3 sequences, 28% seen once. Sequencing was carried out using PBMCs or a T cell subset sorted from them (not recorded which). Receptors originate from an adult woman who had mild COVID-19 (a few samples of this study predate the infection). Cell type and time point are not known. The CDR3 runs from the conserved cysteine through the conserved F or W. The D gene is left open where the match is weak. A clone size is listed for some rows: how often the clone was seen (once, few, many), or a class if it is expanded.

clone_size: .
d_call: .
j_call: TRBJ1-5
v_call: TRBV20-1
cdr3_aa: CSVQANSNQPQHF
cdr3_nt: TGCAGTGTTCAGGCGAATAGCAATCAGCCCCAGCATTTT

clone_size: few
d_call: TRBD2
j_call: TRBJ2-1
v_call: TRBV12-3/TRBV12-4
cdr3_aa: CASAGLASYNEQFF
cdr3_nt: TGTGCCAGCGCCGGACTAGCGTCTTACAATGAGCAGTTCTTC

clone_size: few
d_call: .
j_call: TRBJ2-1
v_call: TRBV6-1
cdr3_aa: CASSEMRSSWNEQFF
cdr3_nt: TGTGCCAGCAGTGAAATGAGGTCATCCTGGAATGAGCAGTTCTTC

clone_size: .
d_call: TRBD2
j_call: TRBJ2-3
v_call: TRBV24-1
cdr3_aa: CATSDRTSGRAGDTQYF
cdr3_nt: TGTGCCACCAGTGACCGGACTAGCGGGAGGGCCGGAGATACGCAGTATTTT

clone_size: once
d_call: .
j_call: TRBJ2-5
v_call: TRBV5-6
cdr3_aa: CASSFNSETQYF
cdr3_nt: TGTGCCAGCAGCTTTAATTCTGAGACCCAGTACTTC

clone_size: few
d_call: .
j_call: TRBJ2-5
v_call: TRBV24-1
cdr3_aa: CATSDSKGLETQYF
cdr3_nt: TGTGCCACCAGTGACTCCAAGGGACTAGAGACCCAGTACTTC

clone_size: .
d_call: .
j_call: TRBJ1-5
v_call: TRBV7-9
cdr3_aa: CASSPGYVGQPQHF
cdr3_nt: TGTGCCAGCAGCCCAGGGTATGTCGGTCAGCCCCAGCATTTT

clone_size: few
d_call: .
j_call: TRBJ1-6
v_call: TRBV5-1
cdr3_aa: CASGPDGLNSPLHF
cdr3_nt: TGCGCCAGCGGCCCCGATGGCCTTAATTCACCCCTCCACTTT

clone_size: .
d_call: TRBD1
j_call: TRBJ2-5
v_call: TRBV7-9
cdr3_aa: CASVHRGEETQYF
cdr3_nt: TGTGCCAGCGTCCACAGGGGTGAAGAGACCCAGTACTTC

clone_size: .
d_call: .
j_call: TRBJ2-7
v_call: TRBV7-2
cdr3_aa: CASSSRRGSGYEQYF
cdr3_nt: TGTGCCAGCAGCTCTCGTAGGGGATCGGGGTACGAGCAGTACTTC

clone_size: .
d_call: TRBD2
j_call: TRBJ2-3
v_call: TRBV5-5
cdr3_aa: CASSSQTSGGVLYF
cdr3_nt: TGTGCCAGCAGCTCCCAGACTAGCGGGGGTGTCTTGTATTTT

clone_size: .
d_call: .
j_call: TRBJ2-7
v_call: TRBV18
cdr3_aa: CASSEPGLGYEQYF
cdr3_nt: TGTGCCAGCTCAGAACCGGGACTGGGCTACGAGCAGTACTTC

clone_size: .
d_call: TRBD1
j_call: TRBJ2-7
v_call: TRBV4-1
cdr3_aa: CASSQDSQGAAYEQYF
cdr3_nt: TGCGCCAGCAGCCAAGATTCCCAGGGGGCGGCGTACGAGCAGTACTTC

clone_size: .
d_call: .
j_call: TRBJ1-1
v_call: TRBV15
cdr3_aa: CATSREMGASKSTEAFF
cdr3_nt: TGTGCCACCAGCAGAGAGATGGGGGCGAGTAAGAGCACTGAAGCTTTCTTT

clone_size: .
d_call: TRBD2
j_call: TRBJ2-1
v_call: TRBV9
cdr3_aa: CASSVSSGFYNEQFF
cdr3_nt: TGTGCCAGCAGCGTTTCTAGCGGATTCTACAATGAGCAGTTCTTC

clone_size: .
d_call: .
j_call: TRBJ2-1
v_call: TRBV23-1
cdr3_aa: CASSQSWSFTSSYNEQFF
cdr3_nt: TGCGCCAGCAGTCAATCTTGGTCGTTCACAAGCTCCTACAATGAGCAGTTCTTC

clone_size: few
d_call: .
j_call: TRBJ2-5
v_call: TRBV3-1
cdr3_aa: CASSRDSGEETQYF
cdr3_nt: TGTGCCAGCAGCCGGGATAGTGGGGAGGAGACCCAGTACTTC

clone_size: .
d_call: .
j_call: TRBJ2-4
v_call: TRBV14
cdr3_aa: CASSRVTPYSTKNIQYF
cdr3_nt: TGTGCCAGCAGCCGAGTCACCCCCTATTCAACCAAAAACATTCAGTACTTC

clone_size: few
d_call: .
j_call: TRBJ1-6
v_call: TRBV3-1
cdr3_aa: CASSQDTPLGVYSPLHF
cdr3_nt: TGTGCCAGCAGCCAAGATACGCCGTTGGGGGTCTATTCACCCCTCCACTTT

clone_size: .
d_call: .
j_call: TRBJ1-6
v_call: TRBV6-2/TRBV6-3
cdr3_aa: CASSPGGF
cdr3_nt: TGTGCCAGCAGTCCCGGCGGCTTT

clone_size: .
d_call: .
j_call: TRBJ2-5
v_call: TRBV11-2
cdr3_aa: CASSLDHGKETQYF
cdr3_nt: TGTGCCAGCAGCTTAGACCACGGGAAAGAGACCCAGTACTTC

clone_size: .
d_call: .
j_call: TRBJ1-6
v_call: TRBV30
cdr3_aa: CAWRTLSGLNSPLHF
cdr3_nt: TGTGCCTGGAGGACCCTGTCAGGGTTGAATTCACCCCTCCACTTT

clone_size: .
d_call: .
j_call: TRBJ2-1
v_call: TRBV5-1
cdr3_aa: CASSLDWGDEQFF
cdr3_nt: TGCGCCAGCAGCTTGGACTGGGGGGATGAGCAGTTCTTC

clone_size: .
d_call: .
j_call: TRBJ2-1
v_call: TRBV12-3/TRBV12-4
cdr3_aa: CASSSSGDEQFF
cdr3_nt: TGTGCCAGCAGTTCGTCAGGAGATGAGCAGTTCTTC

clone_size: .
d_call: TRBD1
j_call: TRBJ2-7
v_call: TRBV27
cdr3_aa: CASRRQGATYEQYF
cdr3_nt: TGTGCCAGCAGACGACAGGGGGCAACCTACGAGCAGTACTTC

clone_size: few
d_call: .
j_call: TRBJ2-5
v_call: TRBV5-4
cdr3_aa: CASSLAGKETQYF
cdr3_nt: TGTGCCAGCAGCTTGGCTGGGAAAGAGACCCAGTACTTC

clone_size: .
d_call: .
j_call: TRBJ2-7
v_call: TRBV30
cdr3_aa: CAWSRGAYEQYF
cdr3_nt: TGTGCCTGGTCAAGGGGGGCCTACGAGCAGTACTTC

clone_size: many
d_call: .
j_call: TRBJ2-4
v_call: TRBV7-9
cdr3_aa: CASSLGAGHLDIQYF
cdr3_nt: TGTGCCAGCAGCTTAGGGGCGGGGCATCTGGACATTCAGTACTTC

clone_size: .
d_call: .
j_call: TRBJ2-7
v_call: TRBV4-3
cdr3_aa: CASSQHVGAGEQYF
cdr3_nt: TGCGCCAGCAGCCAGCACGTAGGGGCCGGCGAGCAGTACTTC